The source of this T cell receptor (beta chain) is a study of T-cell memory formation after mild COVID-19. TCR alpha and TCR beta cDNA libraries carrying sample barcodes and UMIs were produced by 5'RACE using constant-segment primers. Using its own MiXCR run on the 5' RACE reads, TCRdb lists one record per CDR3 protein. The sample shows about 150,000 distinct CDR3 sequences, 10% to 15% of them seen only once. This clonotype was counted a few times. Its specificity is not known. General observations from the study: Contracting CD8+ clones were enriched in EMRA, CD4+ mainly in CM and EM. Some clones that responded turned up in pre-infection memory, which suggests that cross-reactive memory joined in.

This sequence was found in a man between 18 and 35 years old who had mild COVID-19 (a few samples of this study predate the infection). Cell type and time point are not known. The specimen sequenced was PBMCs or a T cell subset sorted from them (not recorded which).

Written as DNA, the CDR3 is TGTGCCAGCAGCTCCCAGGCGACAGAATTAGCTCGCGGCTACACCTTC. Amino acid sequence: CASSSQATELARGYTF. The V call is TRBV5-5, the J call TRBJ1-2, with TRBD1 as a possible D gene (5 bases). This CDR3 has 16 residues. V lost 3 bases and J lost 8, with 23 bases in between. The germline CDR1 and CDR2 sequences are SGHKS and YYEKEE (reference sequence).